The 19 T cell receptor beta chains below were found in one sample sequenced in a study of blood T cell repertoires in COVID-19. Produced via immunoSEQ multiplex PCR; TCRdb's table is partial and in-frame only. This table holds roughly 230,000 clones, roughly 89% found once. The sample comprised PBMCs or T cells enriched from blood (not recorded which). The receptors shown here come from a woman in her 30s with acute COVID-19.

CDR3 coding DNA: TGTGCCAGCAGTGATACTAGCTACGAGCAGTACTTC. Translated: CASSDTSYEQYF. The chain uses TRBV12-3 or TRBV12-4 and TRBJ2-7; a weak D match, TRBD2 (5 bases). The CDR3 length is 12 residues. V gave up 5 bases and J gave up 3 bases, with 8 bases separating them.

The rearrangement uses TRBV3-1 (or the pseudogene TRBV3-2) and TRBJ2-3; the D is unclear. Trimming removed 1 base from V and 0 bases from J, with 8 bases in between. Per the germline V gene, CDR1 is LGHDT and CDR2 is YNNKEL (reference sequence). This CDR3 is built from 15 residues. The CDR3 bases are TGTGCCAGCAGCCAAGGGGCAGCCAGCACAGATACGCAGTATTTT. Its protein is CASSQGAASTDTQYF.

This rearrangement joins TRBV7-6 to TRBJ1-2; 8 nucleotides align to TRBD1. Germline V gene lookup returns CDR1 SGHVS and CDR2 FNYEAQ. With V trimmed by 5 bases and J by 8 bases, 7 bases remained unmatched. There are 13 residues in the CDR3. The CDR3 DNA follows: TGTGCCAGCAGCCTACAGGGGGATCTGGGCTACACCTTC. It specifies CASSLQGDLGYTF.

The rearrangement links TRBV11-2 to TRBJ1-2; weak D call: TRBD1 (6 bases). The CDR3 has 12 amino acids. The V gene lost 0 bases and the J gene lost 8 bases, with 7 bases spanning the gap. From germline, CDR1 is SGHAT and CDR2 FQNNGV. The CDR3 spells CASSLDGGGYTF. CDR3 DNA sequence: TGTGCCAGCAGCTTAGATGGGGGCGGCTACACCTTC. The full variable domain, rest sourced from reference TRBV11-2 and TRBJ1-2, is EAGVAQSPRYKIIEKRQSVAFWCNPISGHATLYWYQQILGQGPKLLIQFQNNGVVDDSQLPKDRFSAERLKGVDSTLKIQPAKLEDSAVYLCASSLDGGGYTFGSGTRLTVV.

The V gene is TRBV5-4, the J gene TRBJ2-2; D is perhaps TRBD1 (8 bases). Germline CDR1 and CDR2: SGHNT and YYREEE (reference sequence). Trimming shortened V by 4 bases and J by 5 bases, and 18 bases separated the two germline ends. This CDR3 is 16 amino acids long. CDR3 in amino acids: CASSLRTGRETGELFF. The DNA for the CDR3 is TGTGCCAGCAGCCTGCGGACAGGGAGGGAAACCGGGGAGCTGTTTTTT.

V and J are TRBV10-1 and TRBJ1-6, with TRBD1 matching over 12 bases. Germline CDR1 is WNHNN and CDR2 is SYGVQD (reference sequence). This CDR3 spans 15 amino acids. V dropped 3 bases and J dropped 9; count of bases not matched to a gene: 3. The CDR3 loop is CASSEVGQGASPLHF. CDR3 coding DNA: TGCGCCAGCAGTGAAGTGGGACAGGGGGCTTCACCCCTCCACTTT.

The chain links TRBV25-1 to TRBJ2-5, with TRBD1 identical over 7 bases. This CDR3 has 16 amino acids. Germline V gene lookup returns CDR1 MGHDK and CDR2 SYGVNS. J lost 5 bases, V lost 1 base, and 10 bases had no gene match. This CDR3 reads CASSEWVGGPRETQYF. In nucleotides, the CDR3 is TGTGCCAGCAGTGAATGGGTAGGGGGCCCTCGGGAGACCCAGTACTTC.

The chain couples TRBV3-1 (or the pseudogene TRBV3-2) to TRBJ2-3; D not certain. V lost 4 bases and J 6 bases, leaving 8 bases between the germline ends. Germline V lookup: CDR1 LGHDT, CDR2 YNNKEL (reference sequence). CDR3 size: 12 residues. The CDR3 is CASSRTADTQYF. CDR3 DNA sequence: TGTGCCAGCAGCCGTACTGCGGATACGCAGTATTTT.

The chain joins TRBV10-3 to TRBJ1-2, with 8 nucleotides matching TRBD1. The CDR3 contains 14 residues. V lost 3 bases, J lost 5 bases, and 5 bases stayed unmatched. Germline V gene sequence: CDR1 ENHRY, CDR2 SYGVKD. The CDR3: CAISDRDRPYGYTF. DNA for the CDR3: TGTGCCATCAGTGACCGGGACAGGCCTTATGGCTACACCTTC.

The gene calls are TRBV7-6 and TRBJ2-5; TRBD2 aligns across 7 bases. The CDR3 contains 15 residues. The ends lost 3 bases at V and 1 base at J; junction bases unmatched: 5. Looked up from germline, CDR1 is SGHVS and CDR2 is FNYEAQ. CDR3 in amino acids: CASSLGGGFQETQYF. The CDR3 coding sequence is TGTGCCAGCAGCTTGGGGGGGGGTTTCCAAGAGACCCAGTACTTC.

The chain uses TRBV15 and TRBJ1-5; 8 bases are shared with TRBD1. The CDR3 runs 16 residues. Germline V gene data show CDR1 as LNHNV and CDR2 as YYDKDF (reference sequence). The junction had 5 bases not matched to a gene; V was cut back by 1 base and J by 3 bases. CDR3 DNA: TGTGCCACCAGCAGAGCTGGACAGGGCGACAATCAGCCCCAGCATTTT. This translates into CATSRAGQGDNQPQHF.

The V gene is TRBV5-1, the J gene TRBJ1-4, with a weak D call TRBD1 (5 bases). V lost 2 bases, J lost 0 bases, and 8 bases lay in between. Germline assignment: CDR1 SGHRS and CDR2 YFSETQ. This CDR3 has 15 amino acids. In nucleotides, the CDR3 is TGCGCCAGCAGCTTAGACAGCTCAACTAATGAAAAACTGTTTTTT. Amino acid sequence: CASSLDSSTNEKLFF.

CDR3 sequence (DNA): TGTGCCAGCAGTTTATCAACAGGCTATGGCTACACCTTC. This gives the protein CASSLSTGYGYTF. The rearrangement uses TRBV27 and TRBJ1-2, with D maybe TRBD1 (5 bases). The CDR3 has 13 amino acids. Germline V gene sequence: CDR1 MNHEY, CDR2 SMNVEV (reference sequence). V lost 0 bases and J lost 4, with 6 bases in between.

The chain recombines TRBV7-9 with TRBJ1-1; D is undetermined. CDR3 size: 12 residues. Trimming shortened V by 5 bases and J by 2 bases, and 6 bases separated the two germline ends. Germline CDR1 and CDR2: SEHNR and FQNEAQ (reference sequence). Here the CDR3 reads CASSHKNTEAFF. In nucleotides, the CDR3 is TGTGCCAGCAGCCACAAAAACACTGAAGCTTTCTTT.

On this clone: Other DNA sequences within the sample encode an identical CDR3. The genes are TRBV5-1 and TRBJ1-4; D call uncertain. The CDR3 has 14 amino acids. Germline loops: CDR1 SGHRS, CDR2 YFSETQ. V lost 0 bases to trimming and J lost 8 bases, with 11 bases between them. The CDR3: CASSLGGLGEKLFF. DNA for the CDR3: TGCGCCAGCAGCTTGGGCGGTCTTGGGGAAAAACTGTTTTTT. The full variable domain, its missing parts supplied by reference TRBV5-1 and TRBJ1-4, is KAGVTQTPRYLIKTRGQQVTLSCSPISGHRSVSWYQQTPGQGLQFLFEYFSETQRNKGNFPGRFSGRQFSNSRSEMNVSTLELGDSALYLCASSLGGLGEKLFFGSGTQLSVL.

The chain uses TRBV2 and TRBJ1-1; 9 bases align to TRBD1. The CDR3 contains 14 residues. V trimming: 5 bases; J trimming: 1 base; junction bases outside the gene matches: 2. From germline, CDR1 is SNHLY and CDR2 FYNNEI. The CDR3, as DNA: TGTGCCAGCAGTAGGGACAGGGCGAACACTGAAGCTTTCTTT. It is translated as CASSRDRANTEAFF.

This chain joins TRBV18 and TRBJ1-4; D possibly corresponds to TRBD1 (5 bases). Between the trimmed V and J ends, which lost 4 bases and 8 bases, there was a span of 14 bases. The CDR3 is 14 residues long. Germline V lookup: CDR1 KGHSH, CDR2 LQKENI. Written as DNA, the CDR3 is TGTGCCAGCTCACTCCCCGGGGGAGGCGAAAAACTGTTTTTT. Translated, it gives CASSLPGGGEKLFF.

The chain couples TRBV12-3 or TRBV12-4 to TRBJ1-2; a possible D gene is TRBD1 (5 bases). Trimming left V 6 bases short and J 8 bases short, with 13 bases between. The CDR3 loop spans 12 amino acids. The CDR3 DNA reads TGTGCCAGCAGCCCGACAGAAAAAGGCTACACCTTC. Amino acids: CASSPTEKGYTF.

This chain links TRBV5-6 with TRBJ1-4, with TRBD1 identical over 9 bases. The CDR3 runs to 14 residues. J lost 7 bases, V lost 3 bases, and 4 bases had no gene match. The V gene's germline CDR1 is SGHDT and CDR2 YYEEEE. The CDR3 nucleotides read TGTGCCAGCAGCTGGGGACAGGGAATTGAAAAACTGTTTTTT. Translated: CASSWGQGIEKLFF.